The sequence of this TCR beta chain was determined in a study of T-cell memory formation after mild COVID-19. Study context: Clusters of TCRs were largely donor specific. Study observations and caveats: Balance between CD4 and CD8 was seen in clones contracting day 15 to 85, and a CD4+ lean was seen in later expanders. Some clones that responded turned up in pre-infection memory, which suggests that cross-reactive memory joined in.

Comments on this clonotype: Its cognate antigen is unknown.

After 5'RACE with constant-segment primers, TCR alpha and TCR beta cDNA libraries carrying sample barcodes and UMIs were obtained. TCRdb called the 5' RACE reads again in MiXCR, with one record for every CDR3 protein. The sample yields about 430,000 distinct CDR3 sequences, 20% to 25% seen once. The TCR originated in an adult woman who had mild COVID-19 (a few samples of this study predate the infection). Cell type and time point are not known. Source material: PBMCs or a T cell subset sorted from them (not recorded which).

CDR3 in DNA: TGTGCCAGCAGCCAAGGGTATAGGAATGAAAAACTGTTTTTT. Its translation: CASSQGYRNEKLFF. The V gene is TRBV14, the J gene TRBJ1-4; D is uncertain. The germline gives CDR1 SGHDN, CDR2 FVKESK. The CDR3 is 14 residues long. V shed 1 base and J shed 5 bases, with 8 bases lying between them. Full variable domain (missing parts from reference TRBV14 and TRBJ1-4): EAGVTQFPSHSVIEKGQTVTLRCDPISGHDNLYWYRRVMGKEIKFLLHFVKESKQDESGMPNNRFLAERTGGTYSTLKVQPAELEDSGVYFCASSQGYRNEKLFFGSGTQLSVL.